This T cell receptor (beta chain) originates from a study of early T cells in non-severe SARS-CoV-2 infection. One entry per CDR3 protein results from TCRdb running MiXCR on the 5' RACE reads. The sample records approximately 52,000 distinct CDR3 sequences, approximately 8.4% being singletons. Germline CDR1 is SGHRS and CDR2 is YFSETQ. The CDR3 totals 15 residues. Trimming took 6 bases from V and 4 from J, leaving 19 bases between them. The source is an adult who was a healthcare worker with PCR-confirmed SARS-CoV-2 infection or an uninfected control (not recorded which). Specimen: whole blood. J is TRBJ1-2 and V is TRBV5-1; D is uncertain. CDR3 nucleotide sequence: TGCGCCAGCACCGCTACAGAGTCCGGCGGCTATGGCTACACCTTC. Protein: CASTATESGGYGYTF.